The 6 T cell receptor beta chains given below trace back to one sample, sequenced in a study of spatial heterogeneity in lung cancer. MiXCR, run by TCRdb on the 5' RACE reads, gives a single entry per CDR3 protein. The repertoire includes 48,000 or so distinct CDR3 sequences, less than 5.5% of them detected once, and more than 9.5% sits in the top ten. Time point described: sample taken at primary tumor resection. The material sequenced was PBMCs, taken at surgery. Source of these receptors: a male donor with early-stage non-small cell lung cancer.

The table lists this clonotype with many counts. CDR3 protein: CASSLDTGYSNQPQHF. The CDR3 DNA reads as TGTGCCAGCAGTTTGGACACAGGCTATAGCAATCAGCCCCAGCATTTT. The chain has TRBV2 and TRBJ1-5, with D possibly matching TRBD1 (5 bases). The CDR3 runs to 16 residues. The germline gives CDR1 SNHLY, CDR2 FYNNEI. V was cut by 5 bases and J by 0 bases, with 14 bases left in between.

Many counts were recorded for this clonotype. The rearrangement uses TRBV9 and TRBJ1-2, with 8 positions matching TRBD1. The CDR3 extends over 14 amino acids. J gave up 2 bases and V 4 bases, and 4 bases lay outside the gene matches. Per germline, CDR1 SGDLS and CDR2 YYNGEE. The CDR3 coding sequence is TGTGCCAGCAGCAGTCGACAGGGGAACTATGGCTACACCTTC. This encodes CASSSRQGNYGYTF.

This clonotype was seen many times. The rearrangement links TRBV28 to TRBJ2-4; maybe TRBD2 (6 bases). The CDR3 covers 13 residues. From germline, CDR1 is MDHEN and CDR2 SYDVKM. Trimming took off 3 bases at V and 9 bases at J, with 12 bases between the two ends. CDR3 coding DNA: TGTGCCAGCAGTTTTCCGCCCGGGGGCATTCAGTACTTC. Translated: CASSFPPGGIQYF.

This clonotype was observed a few times. The CDR3 region is CASSPTGLTGKLFF. Here the CDR3 DNA reads TGTGCCAGCAGCCCCACAGGGCTAACGGGAAAACTGTTTTTT. The chain employs TRBV7-2 and TRBJ1-4, with D possibly TRBD1 on 6 matching bases. The CDR3 contains 14 residues. Trimming pared 5 bases from V and 10 bases from J, leaving 17 bases between. Per the germline V gene, CDR1 is SGHTA and CDR2 is FQGNSA.

This clonotype was found many times. The genes are TRBV5-1 and TRBJ2-3; a weak D match, TRBD2 (6 bases). Germline V CDR1 and CDR2: SGHRS, YFSETQ. CDR3 length: 16 amino acids. Trimming stripped 1 base from V and 0 bases from J, with 12 bases between. The CDR3 reads CASSLYGRRSTDTQYF. CDR3 bases: TGCGCCAGCAGCTTGTATGGGAGGCGGAGCACAGATACGCAGTATTTT.

This clonotype was observed at least ten times. The gene calls are TRBV5-1 and TRBJ2-7; 11 bases line up with TRBD1. The CDR3 totals 18 residues. Germline lookup yields CDR1 SGHRS and CDR2 YFSETQ. The V segment lost 4 bases and the J segment 5 bases; nucleotides outside the gene matches: 17. The CDR3 DNA follows: TGCGCCAGCAGCCTCTATACGGGGACAGGGGGTCGGACTAACGAGCAGTACTTC. This codes for CASSLYTGTGGRTNEQYF.